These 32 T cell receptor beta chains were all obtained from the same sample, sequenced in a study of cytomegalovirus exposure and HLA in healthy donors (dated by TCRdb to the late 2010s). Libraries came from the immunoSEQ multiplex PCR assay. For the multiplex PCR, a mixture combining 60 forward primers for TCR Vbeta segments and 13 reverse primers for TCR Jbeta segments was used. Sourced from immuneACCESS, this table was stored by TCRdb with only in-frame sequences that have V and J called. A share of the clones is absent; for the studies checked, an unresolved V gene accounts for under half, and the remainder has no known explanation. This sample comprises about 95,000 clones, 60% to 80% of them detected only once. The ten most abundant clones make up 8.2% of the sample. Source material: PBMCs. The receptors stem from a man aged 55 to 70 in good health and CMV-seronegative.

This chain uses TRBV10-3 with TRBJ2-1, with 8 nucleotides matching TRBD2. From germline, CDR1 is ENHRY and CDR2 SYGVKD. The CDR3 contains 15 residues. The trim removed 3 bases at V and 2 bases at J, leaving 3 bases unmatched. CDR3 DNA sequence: TGTGCCATCAGTGATCGTAGCGGGACCTACAATGAGCAGTTCTTC. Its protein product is CAISDRSGTYNEQFF.

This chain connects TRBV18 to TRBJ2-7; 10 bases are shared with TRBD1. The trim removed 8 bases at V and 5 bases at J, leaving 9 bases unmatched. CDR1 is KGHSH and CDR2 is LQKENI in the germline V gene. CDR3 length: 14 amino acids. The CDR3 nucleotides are TGTGCCAGCGTCCCGGGACAGGGGAGCCACGAGCAGTACTTC. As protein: CASVPGQGSHEQYF.

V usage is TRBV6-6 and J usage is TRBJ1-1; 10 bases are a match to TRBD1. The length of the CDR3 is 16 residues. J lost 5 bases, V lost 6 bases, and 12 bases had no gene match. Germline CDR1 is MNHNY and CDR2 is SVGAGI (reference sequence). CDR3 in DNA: TGTGCCAGCAGATGGAATTCCGGGACAGGGGATACTGAAGCTTTCTTT. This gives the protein CASRWNSGTGDTEAFF.

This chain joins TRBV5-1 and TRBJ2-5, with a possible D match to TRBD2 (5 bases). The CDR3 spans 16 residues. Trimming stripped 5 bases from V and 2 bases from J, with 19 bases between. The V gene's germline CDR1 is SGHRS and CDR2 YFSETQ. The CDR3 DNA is TGCGCCAGCAGTCCATCGGTTACTAGTCCACAAGAGACCCAGTACTTC. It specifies CASSPSVTSPQETQYF.

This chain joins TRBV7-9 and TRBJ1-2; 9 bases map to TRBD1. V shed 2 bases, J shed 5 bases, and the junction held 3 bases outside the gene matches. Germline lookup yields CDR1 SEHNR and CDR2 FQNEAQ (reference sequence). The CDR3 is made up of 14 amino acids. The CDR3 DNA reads TGTGCCAGCAGCTTATTGGGACAGGGTTATGGCTACACCTTC. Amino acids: CASSLLGQGYGYTF.

The DNA of the CDR3 is TGTGCCAGCAGCTTGGGCCAGCGAACGACCACAGATACGCAGTATTTT. It codes for CASSLGQRTTTDTQYF. The rearrangement uses TRBV5-4 and TRBJ2-3; D unclear. Germline values: CDR1 SGHNT, CDR2 YYREEE (reference sequence). The ends were cut back, 0 bases at V and 2 bases at J, with 13 bases in the middle. The CDR3 spans 16 residues.

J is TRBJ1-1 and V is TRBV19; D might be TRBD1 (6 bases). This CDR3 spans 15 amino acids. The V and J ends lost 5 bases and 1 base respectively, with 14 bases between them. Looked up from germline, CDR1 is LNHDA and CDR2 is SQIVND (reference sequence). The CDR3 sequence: CASSPQGLQNTEAFF. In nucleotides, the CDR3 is TGTGCCAGTAGTCCACAGGGTCTCCAGAACACTGAAGCTTTCTTT.

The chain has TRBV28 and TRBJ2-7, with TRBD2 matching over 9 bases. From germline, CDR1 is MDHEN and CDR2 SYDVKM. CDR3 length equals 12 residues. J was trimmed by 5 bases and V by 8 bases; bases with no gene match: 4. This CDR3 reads CASGGLADEQYF. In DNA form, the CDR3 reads TGTGCCAGCGGGGGACTAGCAGACGAGCAGTACTTC.

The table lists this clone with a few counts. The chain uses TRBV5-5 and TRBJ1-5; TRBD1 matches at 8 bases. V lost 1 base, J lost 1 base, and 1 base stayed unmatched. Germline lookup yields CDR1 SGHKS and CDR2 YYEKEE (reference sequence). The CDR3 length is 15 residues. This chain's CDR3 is CASSLRTGSNQPQHF. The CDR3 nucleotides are TGTGCCAGCAGCTTGCGGACAGGGAGCAATCAGCCCCAGCATTTT.

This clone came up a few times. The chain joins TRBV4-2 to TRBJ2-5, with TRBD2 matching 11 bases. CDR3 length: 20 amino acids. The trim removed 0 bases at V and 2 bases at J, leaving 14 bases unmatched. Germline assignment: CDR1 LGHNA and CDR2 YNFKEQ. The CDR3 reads CASSQDWGLAGGNYQETQYF. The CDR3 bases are TGTGCCAGCAGCCAAGATTGGGGTCTAGCGGGGGGCAATTATCAAGAGACCCAGTACTTC.

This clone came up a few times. The CDR3 nucleotides read TGCGCCAGCACGCCCGAGGCGGGCGCTAACTACGAGCAGTACTTC. Protein sequence: CASTPEAGANYEQYF. The chain is built from TRBV5-1 and TRBJ2-7, with TRBD2 as a possible D gene (5 bases). Trimming stripped 6 bases from V and 3 bases from J, with 19 bases between. The CDR3 length is 15 residues. Germline V lookup: CDR1 SGHRS, CDR2 YFSETQ.

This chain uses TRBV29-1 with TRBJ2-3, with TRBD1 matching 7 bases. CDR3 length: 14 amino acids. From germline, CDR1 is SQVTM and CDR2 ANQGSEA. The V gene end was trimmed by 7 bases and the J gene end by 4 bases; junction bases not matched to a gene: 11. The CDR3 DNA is TGCAGCGAGAGGGGGCTACTAGATCCAGATACGCAGTATTTT. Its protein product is CSERGLLDPDTQYF.

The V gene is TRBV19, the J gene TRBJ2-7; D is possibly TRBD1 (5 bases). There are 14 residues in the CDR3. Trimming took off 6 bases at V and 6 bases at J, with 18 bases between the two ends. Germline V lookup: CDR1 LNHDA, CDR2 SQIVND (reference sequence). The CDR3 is CASSPRAEGVEQYF. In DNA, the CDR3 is TGTGCCAGTAGCCCCCGGGCCGAAGGGGTCGAGCAGTACTTC.

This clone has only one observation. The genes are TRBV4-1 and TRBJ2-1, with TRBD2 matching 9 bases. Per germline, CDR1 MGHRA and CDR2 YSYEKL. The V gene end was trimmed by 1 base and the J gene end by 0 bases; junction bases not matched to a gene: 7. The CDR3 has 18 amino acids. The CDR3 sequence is CASSQARGSGSSYNEQFF. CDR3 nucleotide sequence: TGCGCCAGCAGCCAAGCGAGGGGTAGCGGGAGCTCCTACAATGAGCAGTTCTTC.

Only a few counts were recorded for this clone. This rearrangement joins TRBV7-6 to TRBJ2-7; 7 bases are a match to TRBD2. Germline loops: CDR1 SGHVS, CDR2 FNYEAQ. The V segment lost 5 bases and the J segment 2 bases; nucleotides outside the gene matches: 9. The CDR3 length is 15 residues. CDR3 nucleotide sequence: TGTGCCAGCAGCCCGGGGAGCGGGAACGCCTACGAGCAGTACTTC. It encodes CASSPGSGNAYEQYF.

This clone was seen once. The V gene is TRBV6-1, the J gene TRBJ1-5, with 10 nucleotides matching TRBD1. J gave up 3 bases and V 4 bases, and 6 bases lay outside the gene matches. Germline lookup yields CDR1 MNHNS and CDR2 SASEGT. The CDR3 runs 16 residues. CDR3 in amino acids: CASSARQGAFNQPQHF. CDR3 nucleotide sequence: TGTGCCAGCAGTGCTCGACAGGGGGCTTTCAATCAGCCCCAGCATTTT.

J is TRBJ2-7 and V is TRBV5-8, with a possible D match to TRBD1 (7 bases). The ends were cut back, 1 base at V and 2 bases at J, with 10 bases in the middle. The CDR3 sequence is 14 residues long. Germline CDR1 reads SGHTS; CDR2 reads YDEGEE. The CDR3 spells CASSLQGGPYEQYF. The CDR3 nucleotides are TGTGCCAGCAGCTTGCAGGGGGGCCCCTACGAGCAGTACTTC.

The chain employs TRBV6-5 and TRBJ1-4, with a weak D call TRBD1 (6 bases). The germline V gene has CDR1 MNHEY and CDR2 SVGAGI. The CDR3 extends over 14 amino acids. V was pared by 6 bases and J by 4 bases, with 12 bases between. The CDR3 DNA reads TGTGCCAGCAGCCCTCGCAGGGGTAATGAAAAACTGTTTTTT. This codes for CASSPRRGNEKLFF.

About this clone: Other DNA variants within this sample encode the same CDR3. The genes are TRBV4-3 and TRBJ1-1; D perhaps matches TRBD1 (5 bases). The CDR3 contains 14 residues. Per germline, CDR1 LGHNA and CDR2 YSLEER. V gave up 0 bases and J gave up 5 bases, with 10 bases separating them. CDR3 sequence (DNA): TGCGCCAGCAGCCAAGAGGGACGGGGGACTGAAGCTTTCTTT. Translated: CASSQEGRGTEAFF.

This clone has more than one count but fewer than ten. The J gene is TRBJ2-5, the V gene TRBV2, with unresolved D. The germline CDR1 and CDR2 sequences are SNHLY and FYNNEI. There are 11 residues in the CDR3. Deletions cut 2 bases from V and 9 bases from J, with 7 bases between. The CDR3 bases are TGTGCCAGCAGTGAACGGGTAGCCCAGTACTTC. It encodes CASSERVAQYF.

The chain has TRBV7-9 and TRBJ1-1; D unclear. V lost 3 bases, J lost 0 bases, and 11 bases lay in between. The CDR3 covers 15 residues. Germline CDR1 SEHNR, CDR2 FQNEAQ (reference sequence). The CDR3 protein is CASSFFLGVNTEAFF. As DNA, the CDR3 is TGTGCCAGCAGCTTCTTCTTAGGAGTGAACACTGAAGCTTTCTTT.

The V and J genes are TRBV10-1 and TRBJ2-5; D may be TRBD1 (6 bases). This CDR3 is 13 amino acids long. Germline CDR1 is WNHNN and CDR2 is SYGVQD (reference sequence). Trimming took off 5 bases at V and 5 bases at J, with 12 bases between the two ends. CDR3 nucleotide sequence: TGCGCCAGCAGTCAGGGGCCAGGGGAGACCCAGTACTTC. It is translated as CASSQGPGETQYF.

The CDR3 nucleotides read TGTGCCAGCAGTGAAAGACAGGGGAGGAACGAAAAACTGTTTTTT. This gives the protein CASSERQGRNEKLFF. The V call is TRBV2, the J call TRBJ1-4; TRBD1 agrees at 8 bases. With 2 bases clipped from V and 8 bases from J, the junction kept 7 bases outside the gene matches. Germline CDR1 reads SNHLY; CDR2 reads FYNNEI. The CDR3 is 15 residues long.

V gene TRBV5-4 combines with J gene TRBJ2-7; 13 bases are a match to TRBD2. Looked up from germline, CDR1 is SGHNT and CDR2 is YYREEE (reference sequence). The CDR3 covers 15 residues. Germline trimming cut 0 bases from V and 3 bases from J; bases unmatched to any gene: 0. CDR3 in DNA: TGTGCCAGCAGCTTGGGGACTAGCGGGGGCTACGAGCAGTACTTC. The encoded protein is CASSLGTSGGYEQYF.

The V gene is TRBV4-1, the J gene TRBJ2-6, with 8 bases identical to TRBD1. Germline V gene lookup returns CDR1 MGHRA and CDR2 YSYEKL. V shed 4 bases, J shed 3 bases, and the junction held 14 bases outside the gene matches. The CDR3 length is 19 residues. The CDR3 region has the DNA TGCGCCAGCAGCCGAGGCCCCGGGACAGGTGCTTTTGGGGCCAACGTCCTGACTTTC. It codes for CASSRGPGTGAFGANVLTF.

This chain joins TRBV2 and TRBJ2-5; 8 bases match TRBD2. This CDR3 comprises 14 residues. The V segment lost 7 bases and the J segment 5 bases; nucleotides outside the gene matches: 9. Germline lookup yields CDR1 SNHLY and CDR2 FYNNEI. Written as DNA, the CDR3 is TGTGCCAGCAACGCGGGGGGTGGGTGGGAGACCCAGTACTTC. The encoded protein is CASNAGGGWETQYF.

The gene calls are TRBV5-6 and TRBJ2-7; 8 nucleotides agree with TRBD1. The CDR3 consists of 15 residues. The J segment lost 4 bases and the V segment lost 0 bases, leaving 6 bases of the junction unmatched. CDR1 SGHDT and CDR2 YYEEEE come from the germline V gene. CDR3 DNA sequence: TGTGCCAGCAGCTTGGGTGGACAGGGCGATTACGAGCAGTACTTC. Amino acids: CASSLGGQGDYEQYF.

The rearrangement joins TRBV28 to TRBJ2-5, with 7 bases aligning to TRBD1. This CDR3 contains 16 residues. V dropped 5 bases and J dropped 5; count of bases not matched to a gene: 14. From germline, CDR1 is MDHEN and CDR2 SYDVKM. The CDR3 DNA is TGTGCCAGCAGTGCGTACAGGGGTGGAAGAGATGAGACCCAGTACTTC. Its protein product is CASSAYRGGRDETQYF. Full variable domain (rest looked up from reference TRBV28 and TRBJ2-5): DVKVTQSSRYLVKRTGEKVFLECVQDMDHENMFWYRQDPGLGLRLIYFSYDVKMKEKGDIPEGYSVSREKKERFSLILESASTNQTSMYLCASSAYRGGRDETQYFGPGTRLLVL.

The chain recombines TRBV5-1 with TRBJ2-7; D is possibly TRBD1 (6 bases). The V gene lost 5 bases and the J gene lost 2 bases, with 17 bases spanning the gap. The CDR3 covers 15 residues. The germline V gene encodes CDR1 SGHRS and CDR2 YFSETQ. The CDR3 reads CASSSTGSDTYEQYF. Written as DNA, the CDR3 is TGCGCCAGCAGTTCAACAGGGTCAGACACCTACGAGCAGTACTTC.

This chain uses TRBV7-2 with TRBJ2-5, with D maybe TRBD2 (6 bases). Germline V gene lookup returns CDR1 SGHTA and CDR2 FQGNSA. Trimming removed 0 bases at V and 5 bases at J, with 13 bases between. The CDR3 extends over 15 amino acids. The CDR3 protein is CASSLAVAGGETQYF. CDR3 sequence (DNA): TGTGCCAGCAGCTTAGCTGTAGCCGGAGGGGAGACCCAGTACTTC.

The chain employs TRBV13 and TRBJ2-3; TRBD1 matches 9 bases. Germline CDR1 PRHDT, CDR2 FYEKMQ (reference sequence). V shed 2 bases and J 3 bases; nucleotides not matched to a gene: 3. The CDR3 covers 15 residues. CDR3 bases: TGTGCCAGCAGCTTACGACAGGGGGTAACAGATACGCAGTATTTT. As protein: CASSLRQGVTDTQYF.

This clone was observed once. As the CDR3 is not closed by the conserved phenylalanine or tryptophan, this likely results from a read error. Here the CDR3 DNA reads TGCGCCAGCAGCTTGTACGGGGACAGGGGAGACACTGAAGCTTTCCTT. Translated: CASSLYGDRGDTEAFL. The gene calls are TRBV5-1 and TRBJ1-1; 10 bases line up with TRBD1. CDR1 and CDR2 (germline): SGHRS, YFSETQ. This CDR3 is 16 amino acids long. V trimming: 1 base; J trimming: 3 bases; junction bases outside the gene matches: 6.